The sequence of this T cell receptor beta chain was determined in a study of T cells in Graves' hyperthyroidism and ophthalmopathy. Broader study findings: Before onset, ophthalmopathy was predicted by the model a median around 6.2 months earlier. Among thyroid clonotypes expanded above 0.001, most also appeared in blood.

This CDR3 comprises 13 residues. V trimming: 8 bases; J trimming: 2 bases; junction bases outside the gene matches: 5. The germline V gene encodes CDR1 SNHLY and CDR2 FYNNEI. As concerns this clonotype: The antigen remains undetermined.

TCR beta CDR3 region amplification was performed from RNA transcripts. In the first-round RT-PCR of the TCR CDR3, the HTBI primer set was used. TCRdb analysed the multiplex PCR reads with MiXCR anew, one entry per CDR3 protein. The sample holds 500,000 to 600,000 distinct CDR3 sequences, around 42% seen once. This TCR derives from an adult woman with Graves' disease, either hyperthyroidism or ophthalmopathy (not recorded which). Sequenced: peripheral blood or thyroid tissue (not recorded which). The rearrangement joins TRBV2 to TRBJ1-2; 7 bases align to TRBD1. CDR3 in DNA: TGTGCCAGCCACCGGGACAGCAACTATGGCTACACCTTC. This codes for CASHRDSNYGYTF. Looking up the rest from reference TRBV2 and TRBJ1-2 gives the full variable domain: EPEVTQTPSHQVTQMGQEVILRCVPISNHLYFYWYRQILGQKVEFLVSFYNNEISEKSEIFDDQFSVERPDGSNFTLKIRSTKLEDSAMYFCASHRDSNYGYTFGSGTRLTVV.